The 26 T cell receptor beta chains below were found in one sample sequenced in a study of T cell responses to AZD1222 COVID-19 vaccine. TCRdb's table, derived via immunoSEQ multiplex PCR, lists solely in-frame clones and lacks some. The sample has roughly 100,000 clones, roughly 87% seen once. The material sequenced was peripheral blood, taken on day 0 of AZD1222 vaccination. The receptors here all came from an adult in good health.

This chain links TRBV7-2 with TRBJ1-3, with D perhaps TRBD1 (6 bases). V shed 5 bases and J shed 3 bases, with 11 bases lying between them. Per germline, CDR1 SGHTA and CDR2 FQGNSA. This CDR3 is 14 amino acids long. The CDR3 sequence: CASSLGGGGNTIYF. The CDR3 bases are TGTGCCAGCAGCCTGGGAGGGGGTGGAAACACCATATATTTT.

This clone was observed many times. The J gene is TRBJ1-6, the V gene TRBV5-6; maybe TRBD1 (5 bases). The CDR3 loop spans 14 amino acids. CDR1 SGHDT and CDR2 YYEEEE come from the germline V gene. V lost 0 bases and J 7 bases, leaving 8 bases between the germline ends. CDR3 bases: TGTGCCAGCAGCTTGGATGGGGGGAATTCACCCCTCCACTTT. It translates to CASSLDGGNSPLHF.

This clone was picked up one time. The V gene is TRBV12-5, the J gene TRBJ1-2; no reliable D call. The CDR3 covers 13 residues. CDR1 and CDR2 (germline): LGHNT, FRNRAP. V was clipped by 0 bases and J by 8 bases, with 10 bases between them. The CDR3 sequence is CASGLVNVRGYTF. CDR3 in DNA: TGTGCTAGTGGTTTGGTAAATGTGCGGGGCTACACCTTC. Variable domain in full (rest from reference TRBV12-5 and TRBJ1-2): DARVTQTPRHKVTEMGQEVTMRCQPILGHNTVFWYRQTMMQGLELLAYFRNRAPLDDSGMPKDRFSAEMPDATLATLKIQPSEPRDSAVYFCASGLVNVRGYTFGSGTRLTVV.

This chain uses TRBV7-9 with TRBJ2-7; D is possibly TRBD1 (6 bases). CDR3 size: 12 residues. Germline V CDR1 and CDR2: SEHNR, FQNEAQ (reference sequence). Trimming cost V 0 bases and J 9 bases, with 9 bases left between them. Here the CDR3 reads CASSLAGHVQYF. The CDR3 DNA reads TGTGCCAGCAGCTTAGCGGGACATGTGCAGTACTTC.

This sequence joins TRBV29-1 and TRBJ2-3, with D unresolved. Germline V gene data show CDR1 as SQVTM and CDR2 as ANQGSEA. Trimming took off 4 bases at V and 1 base at J, with 6 bases between the two ends. This CDR3 region has 12 residues. DNA for the CDR3: TGCAGCGTTGCCGCGGGCACAGATACGCAGTATTTT. As protein: CSVAAGTDTQYF.

The rearrangement joins TRBV20-1 to TRBJ2-1, with D possibly being TRBD2 (5 bases). Germline-derived CDR1 and CDR2 are DFQATT and SNEGSKA (reference sequence). The length of the CDR3 is 11 residues. The germline V and J ends were trimmed by 5 bases and 9 bases, with 11 bases remaining between them. The CDR3 sequence: CSASTSFEQFF. DNA for the CDR3: TGCAGTGCTTCAACTAGTTTTGAGCAGTTCTTC.

The V and J genes are TRBV12-3 or TRBV12-4 and TRBJ1-1; D remains ambiguous. The CDR3 runs 11 residues. Between the trimmed V and J ends, which lost 5 bases and 8 bases, there was a span of 9 bases. CDR3 amino acids: CASSPVGEAFF. Written as DNA, the CDR3 is TGTGCCAGCAGTCCAGTCGGCGAAGCTTTCTTT.

The chain has TRBV6-1 and TRBJ1-2, with a weak D call TRBD1 (6 bases). Germline CDR1 and CDR2: MNHNS and SASEGT. Trimming took off 2 bases at V and 4 bases at J, with 14 bases between the two ends. This CDR3 has 15 residues. CDR3: CASSEYGQGSYGYTF. CDR3 bases: TGTGCCAGCAGTGAATATGGGCAGGGGAGCTATGGCTACACCTTC.

This chain joins TRBV19 and TRBJ2-2, with D possibly TRBD1 on 5 matching bases. The V end lost 6 bases, the J end lost 3 bases, and 8 bases lay between the germline ends. Germline assignment: CDR1 LNHDA and CDR2 SQIVND (reference sequence). CDR3 length: 13 residues. CDR3 DNA: TGTGCCAGTAGGGACATAGACACCGGGGAGCTGTTTTTT. Amino acids: CASRDIDTGELFF.

The V and J genes are TRBV7-9 and TRBJ2-2; no firm D call. Trimming stripped 0 bases from V and 1 base from J, with 6 bases between. This CDR3 has 15 amino acids. Per germline, CDR1 SEHNR and CDR2 FQNEAQ (reference sequence). The CDR3 protein is CASSLAPGNTGELFF. The CDR3 coding sequence is TGTGCCAGCAGCTTAGCACCAGGGAACACCGGGGAGCTGTTTTTT.

This clone appeared a single time. This rearrangement joins TRBV14 to TRBJ1-2; TRBD1 matches 9 bases. Germline V gene lookup returns CDR1 SGHDN and CDR2 FVKESK. This CDR3 region has 14 residues. The V segment lost 4 bases and the J segment 4 bases; nucleotides outside the gene matches: 4. CDR3 bases: TGTGCCAGCAGCCTGGGACAGGGCCTCTATGGCTACACCTTC. It is translated as CASSLGQGLYGYTF.

This chain connects TRBV5-1 to TRBJ2-6; unclear D gene. CDR3 size: 14 residues. V was pared by 0 bases and J by 0 bases, with 1 base between. In germline, CDR1 is SGHRS, CDR2 YFSETQ. This chain's CDR3 is CASSLVSGANVLTF. The CDR3, as DNA: TGCGCCAGCAGCTTGGTCTCTGGGGCCAACGTCCTGACTTTC.

This clone was detected once. The genes are TRBV30 and TRBJ2-7; a possible D gene is TRBD1 (6 bases). There are 13 residues in the CDR3. Trimming took off 2 bases at V and 4 bases at J, with 12 bases between the two ends. The germline CDR1 and CDR2 sequences are GTSNPN and SVGIG (reference sequence). The CDR3 bases are TGTGCCTGGAGTTTAGGACAGAGATACGAGCAGTACTTC. Encoded protein: CAWSLGQRYEQYF.

The table lists this clone with a count of one. This chain connects TRBV30 to TRBJ1-6; D call uncertain. The CDR3 has 12 residues. The V gene's germline CDR1 is GTSNPN and CDR2 SVGIG (reference sequence). V gave up 2 bases and J gave up 8 bases, with 7 bases separating them. The CDR3 DNA reads as TGTGCCTGGAGTCGCCGGGATTCACCCCTCCACTTT. It encodes CAWSRRDSPLHF.

V is TRBV5-1 and J is TRBJ2-3; 9 bases match TRBD2. The CDR3 totals 13 residues. Germline-derived CDR1 and CDR2 are SGHRS and YFSETQ. The junction had 4 bases not matched to a gene; V was cut back by 7 bases and J by 4 bases. The chain's CDR3 is CASGSGSSDTQYF. Written as DNA, the CDR3 is TGCGCCAGCGGTAGCGGGAGTTCAGATACGCAGTATTTT. Full variable domain (rest looked up from reference TRBV5-1 and TRBJ2-3): KAGVTQTPRYLIKTRGQQVTLSCSPISGHRSVSWYQQTPGQGLQFLFEYFSETQRNKGNFPGRFSGRQFSNSRSEMNVSTLELGDSALYLCASGSGSSDTQYFGPGTRLTVL.

The rearrangement uses TRBV12-2 and TRBJ2-2; TRBD1, the D gene given by the table, was not confirmed from the DNA. TRBV12-2 is recorded as a pseudogene. The CDR3 spans 15 residues. The CDR3 sequence is CASRPPGTNTGELFF. The CDR3 region has the DNA TGTGCAAGTCGCCCCCCAGGTACGAACACCGGGGAGCTGTTTTTT.

The V call is TRBV5-4, the J call TRBJ1-6, with 8 bases matching TRBD1. Germline V CDR1 and CDR2: SGHNT, YYREEE (reference sequence). With V trimmed by 4 bases and J by 13 bases, 13 bases remained unmatched. This CDR3 is built from 15 residues. Written as DNA, the CDR3 is TGTGCCAGCAGCCAAGGCGGGACAGGAGCCGCGCCCCTCCACTTT. Protein: CASSQGGTGAAPLHF.

V is TRBV9 and J is TRBJ2-3; TRBD2 agrees at 9 bases. The junction had 10 bases not matched to a gene; V was cut back by 4 bases and J by 4 bases. In germline, CDR1 is SGDLS, CDR2 YYNGEE. CDR3 length: 16 amino acids. CDR3 sequence (DNA): TGTGCCAGCAGCTCGAGGGTAGCGGGAGACTCAGATACGCAGTATTTT. It is translated as CASSSRVAGDSDTQYF.

The rearrangement links TRBV28 to TRBJ1-4; 8 nucleotides align to TRBD1. Per germline, CDR1 MDHEN and CDR2 SYDVKM. V was pared by 6 bases and J by 7 bases, with 7 bases of the junction left unmatched. The CDR3 spans 14 residues. CDR3 loop: CASSSGTGPEKLFF. The CDR3 nucleotides read TGTGCCAGCAGCTCCGGGACAGGACCTGAAAAACTGTTTTTT.

The gene calls are TRBV6-4 and TRBJ2-1; TRBD2 matches 9 bases. Germline V lookup: CDR1 MRHNA, CDR2 SNTAGT. This CDR3 comprises 15 residues. V lost 1 base, J lost 5 bases, and 3 bases stayed unmatched. The CDR3 spells CASSDWSSGDNEQFF. In nucleotides, the CDR3 is TGTGCCAGCAGTGACTGGTCTAGCGGGGACAATGAGCAGTTCTTC.

Sample share makes this clone medium-sized. This sample also contains other DNA sequences that code for the same CDR3. The rearrangement joins TRBV3-1 (or the pseudogene TRBV3-2) to TRBJ1-5; no firm D call. Germline V gene data show CDR1 as LGHDT and CDR2 as YNNKEL (reference sequence). V was clipped by 1 base and J by 6 bases, with 7 bases between them. CDR3 size: 13 residues. The CDR3 DNA reads TGTGCCAGCAGCCAAGTCGGCGGTCAGCCCCAGCATTTT. It is translated as CASSQVGGQPQHF.

The CDR3 loop is CASRPQGYYGYTF. The CDR3 region has the DNA TGTGCCAGCAGGCCCCAGGGGTACTATGGCTACACCTTC. The chain recombines TRBV2 with TRBJ1-2; D might be TRBD1 (6 bases). Germline V CDR1 and CDR2: SNHLY, FYNNEI. Trimming removed 6 bases from V and 3 bases from J, with 11 bases in between. The CDR3 consists of 13 residues.

The chain couples TRBV27 to TRBJ1-2, with a tentative D call TRBD1 (6 bases). Per the germline V gene, CDR1 is MNHEY and CDR2 is SMNVEV (reference sequence). The CDR3 extends over 13 amino acids. Trimming stripped 3 bases from V and 6 bases from J, with 11 bases between. The CDR3 loop is CASSFHREDGYTF. DNA of the CDR3: TGTGCCAGCAGTTTCCACAGGGAGGATGGCTACACCTTC.

The chain joins TRBV24-1 to TRBJ1-2; D is undetermined. The CDR3 spans 14 residues. Germline V gene data show CDR1 as KGHDR and CDR2 as SFDVKD. The V gene lost 3 bases and the J gene lost 4 bases, with 11 bases spanning the gap. CDR3 in amino acids: CATSDIDHPYGYTF. The CDR3 bases are TGTGCCACCAGTGATATAGACCACCCCTATGGCTACACCTTC.

The chain couples TRBV12-3 or TRBV12-4 to TRBJ1-4, with D perhaps TRBD1 (5 bases). The CDR3 is made up of 12 amino acids. The V end was cut by 2 bases, the J end by 13 bases, with 11 bases between. Here the CDR3 reads CASSLSGTRLFF. The DNA of the CDR3 is TGTGCCAGCAGTTTAAGCGGGACGAGACTGTTTTTT.

The rearrangement links TRBV28 to TRBJ1-6, with a weak D call TRBD1 (5 bases). Trimming removed 6 bases from V and 9 bases from J, with 12 bases in between. Germline lookup yields CDR1 MDHEN and CDR2 SYDVKM. There are 13 residues in the CDR3. In DNA form, the CDR3 reads TGTGCCAGCAGGCCGGGACGGGCTTCACCCCTCCACTTT. Encoded protein: CASRPGRASPLHF.